This TCR beta chain was sequenced for a study of T cells in Graves' hyperthyroidism and ophthalmopathy. V gave up 4 bases and J gave up 8 bases; unmatched junction bases: 8. The length of the CDR3 is 14 residues. Looked up from germline, CDR1 is ENHRY and CDR2 is SYGVKD. Ophthalmopathy patients had Clinical Activity Score at least 3, NOSPECS grade at least 4, duration under 3 months. Clinical symptoms, serum thyroxine, TRAb, thyroid ultrasound and orbital computed tomography established diagnosis. TCR beta CDR3 region amplification was performed from RNA transcripts. The HTBI primer set drove a first-round RT-PCR of the TCR CDR3. MiXCR, run by TCRdb on the multiplex PCR reads, gives a single entry per CDR3 protein. There are 450,000 to 500,000 distinct CDR3 sequences in the sample; around a fifth occur only once, and 45% to 50% lies in the top ten.

V gene TRBV10-3 combines with J gene TRBJ2-1; 7 bases fit TRBD2. This receptor was identified in a woman in her seventies with Graves' ophthalmopathy. The sequencing input was blood. The DNA for the CDR3 is TGTGCCATCAGTGCCCGGACTAGTTCGGATGAGCAGTTCTTC. Translating it yields CAISARTSSDEQFF.